The clone carrying this T cell receptor (beta chain) turned up a few times. Antigen unknown. Germline V gene data show CDR1 as SNHLY and CDR2 as FYNNEI. Trimming left V 3 bases short and J 8 bases short, with 11 bases between. The CDR3 is 14 amino acids. This sample was included in a study of T-cell reconstitution after alpha-beta-depleted transplantation in children. Findings and limits, study-wide: Expanded graft clones numbering several hundred reportedly gave rise to alpha-beta T cells about two months after transplant. The authors attributed T-cell counts and diversity one year after transplant mostly to newly produced T cells. The study traced high day-60 TCRbeta diversity in some patients to surviving recipient T cells and thymic progenitors.

Researchers prepared the TCRbeta library using unique molecular identifiers, the study reports. TCRdb passed the PCR reads through MiXCR, listing each CDR3 protein once. The repertoire consists of 90,000 to 130,000 distinct CDR3 sequences, with 10% occurring once and the leading ten covering less than 40%. This sample comprised PBMCs, obtained before TCRalphabeta/CD19-depleted stem cell transplant. The chain has TRBV2 and TRBJ1-6; D gene uncertain. This clonotype was obtained from a boy under 10 years old with acute lymphoblastic leukemia, due to receive a stem cell transplant. The CDR3 coding sequence is TGTGCCAGCAGTGAGAAATTTGGGGATTCACCCCTCCACTTT. Protein sequence: CASSEKFGDSPLHF.